A single sample is the source of the 24 T cell receptor beta chains below, sequenced in a study of blood T cell repertoires in COVID-19. Assay: immunoSEQ multiplex PCR; the TCRdb copy retains only in-frame clones and omits some. Of some 89,000 clones in the sample, just under 90% were seen once. Sequencing used peripheral blood. The receptors come from a human donor in a cohort sampled during active COVID-19.

The chain uses TRBV2 and TRBJ1-6, with TRBD1 as a possible D gene (5 bases). Germline V gene sequence: CDR1 SNHLY, CDR2 FYNNEI. The CDR3 is 15 residues long. V was shortened by 4 bases and J by 7 bases, with 14 bases between the two germline ends. Here the CDR3 DNA reads TGTGCCAGCAGTGCCCAGGGTATGGCCAATTCACCCCTCCACTTT. Encoded protein: CASSAQGMANSPLHF.

The chain employs TRBV28 and TRBJ2-2, with 11 bases identical to TRBD1. The junction had 7 bases not matched to a gene; V was cut back by 4 bases and J by 6 bases. The CDR3 is 16 amino acids. Germline V gene data show CDR1 as MDHEN and CDR2 as SYDVKM. The CDR3 region has the DNA TGTGCCAGCAGTTCCCGGACAGGGGGCGCGTCCGGGGAGCTGTTTTTT. The encoded protein is CASSSRTGGASGELFF.

The CDR3 region is CASSRGSGRGWTQYF. CDR3 sequence (DNA): TGTGCCAGCAGCAGAGGCAGCGGGAGGGGTTGGACGCAGTATTTT. This chain joins TRBV7-3 and TRBJ2-3; the match to TRBD2 covers 10 bases. Trimming took 5 bases from V and 9 from J; bases not matched to a gene: 11. The CDR3 is 15 amino acids. From germline, CDR1 is SGHTA and CDR2 FQGTGA.

The chain couples TRBV7-3 to TRBJ1-2; D might be TRBD1 (6 bases). Germline CDR1 is SGHTA and CDR2 is FQGTGA. The germline V and J ends were trimmed by 4 bases and 2 bases, with 17 bases remaining between them. CDR3 size: 16 residues. The CDR3 protein is CASSSQFPGQNYGYTF. For the CDR3, the DNA is TGTGCCAGCAGCTCCCAATTCCCGGGACAAAACTATGGCTACACCTTC.

The chain carries TRBV11-3 and TRBJ2-7, with 8 bases matching TRBD1. The germline V gene encodes CDR1 SGHNT and CDR2 YENEEA. The CDR3 sequence is 16 residues long. Trimming at V came to 1 base and at J to 1 base, leaving 6 bases not matched to a gene. CDR3 sequence reads: CASSLGGQEVSYEQYF. The CDR3 nucleotides read TGTGCCAGCAGCTTAGGGGGACAGGAGGTTTCCTACGAGCAGTACTTC. The variable domain in full, completed from reference TRBV11-3 and TRBJ2-7, reads EAGVVQSPRYKIIEKKQPVAFWCNPISGHNTLYWYLQNLGQGPELLIRYENEEAVDDSQLPKDRFSAERLKGVDSTLKIQPAELGDSAVYLCASSLGGQEVSYEQYFGPGTRLTVT.

The J gene is TRBJ1-6, the V gene TRBV5-1; D may be TRBD1 (5 bases). This CDR3 is 17 amino acids long. The germline V and J ends were trimmed by 0 bases and 4 bases, with 14 bases remaining between them. The germline gives CDR1 SGHRS, CDR2 YFSETQ. As DNA, the CDR3 is TGCGCCAGCAGCTTGGAAGGCAGCGGGGGGTATAATTCACCCCTCCACTTT. As protein: CASSLEGSGGYNSPLHF.

J is TRBJ2-7 and V is TRBV6-5, with 8 bases aligning to TRBD1. From germline, CDR1 is MNHEY and CDR2 SVGAGI. Trimming removed 4 bases from V and 3 bases from J; junction bases left unmatched: 8. This CDR3 is 15 amino acids long. The CDR3 region is CASSSGGAGIYEQYF. CDR3 bases: TGTGCCAGCAGTTCAGGGGGCGCAGGGATCTACGAGCAGTACTTC.

The sample holds a few counts of this clone. This chain uses TRBV11-3 with TRBJ2-1; no firm D call. Per the germline V gene, CDR1 is SGHNT and CDR2 is YENEEA. There are 13 residues in the CDR3. With 3 bases removed from V and 3 bases from J, the gap between germline ends came to 6 bases. CDR3 sequence (DNA): TGTGCCAGCAGCTTTGGCAACTACAATGAGCAGTTCTTC. Translated, it gives CASSFGNYNEQFF.

CDR3 loop: CASTGTGEAQETQYF. CDR3 nucleotides: TGTGCCAGCACCGGGACAGGGGAGGCCCAAGAGACCCAGTACTTC. The chain recombines TRBV7-9 with TRBJ2-5, with TRBD1 matching 10 bases. The length of the CDR3 is 15 residues. After removal of 7 bases from V and 1 base from J, the junction contained 6 bases not matched to a gene. CDR1 is SEHNR, CDR2 FQNEAQ, per germline (reference sequence). Supplemented by reference TRBV7-9 and TRBJ2-5, the full variable domain reads DTGVSQNPRHKITKRGQNVTFRCDPISEHNRLYWYRQTLGQGPEFLTYFQNEAQLEKSRLLSDRFSAERPKGSFSTLEIQRTEQGDSAMYLCASTGTGEAQETQYFGPGTRLLVL.

V is TRBV3-1 (or the pseudogene TRBV3-2) and J is TRBJ2-2, with 7 bases lining up with TRBD2. The V gene's germline CDR1 is LGHDT and CDR2 YNNKEL (reference sequence). V trimming: 2 bases; J trimming: 5 bases; junction bases outside the gene matches: 5. The CDR3 length is 15 residues. The CDR3 bases are TGTGCCAGCAGCCAAAGGCTAGCGGTGACCGGGGAGCTGTTTTTT. It encodes CASSQRLAVTGELFF.

CDR3 bases: TGTGCCAGCAGCCACGGGGGGATTCAGCCCCAGCATTTT. Amino acid sequence: CASSHGGIQPQHF. The chain employs TRBV3-1 (or the pseudogene TRBV3-2) and TRBJ1-5; TRBD1 might be the D (5 bases). The V gene's germline CDR1 is LGHDT and CDR2 YNNKEL (reference sequence). The CDR3 is 13 amino acids. With 3 bases removed from V and 6 bases from J, the gap between germline ends came to 9 bases.

Note on this clone: Other DNA sequences of this sample code for an identical CDR3. The chain has TRBV5-1 and TRBJ2-5, with TRBD1 identical over 8 bases. The CDR3 runs to 14 residues. Trimming cost V 4 bases and J 1 base; bases outside gene matches: 3. Germline CDR1 is SGHRS and CDR2 is YFSETQ. In DNA form, the CDR3 reads TGCGCCAGCAGCCTTGGACAGGGCCAAGAGACCCAGTACTTC. This gives the protein CASSLGQGQETQYF.

The chain recombines TRBV5-1 with TRBJ2-3, with TRBD1 matching over 7 bases. The CDR3 contains 16 residues. Germline-derived CDR1 and CDR2 are SGHRS and YFSETQ. Trimming cost V 2 bases and J 0 bases; bases outside gene matches: 6. Here the CDR3 DNA reads TGCGCCAGCAGCTTACCGACAGGGTCTAGCACAGATACGCAGTATTTT. The encoded protein is CASSLPTGSSTDTQYF.

This chain connects TRBV7-9 to TRBJ2-3, with D possibly TRBD2 on 6 matching bases. The CDR3 length is 13 residues. Germline-derived CDR1 and CDR2 are SEHNR and FQNEAQ (reference sequence). V shed 4 bases and J shed 7 bases, with 12 bases lying between them. The CDR3 spells CASSWGTHYTQYF. In DNA form, the CDR3 reads TGTGCCAGCAGCTGGGGGACTCACTATACGCAGTATTTT. The entire variable domain, with the rest obtained from reference TRBV7-9 and TRBJ2-3, is as follows: DTGVSQNPRHKITKRGQNVTFRCDPISEHNRLYWYRQTLGQGPEFLTYFQNEAQLEKSRLLSDRFSAERPKGSFSTLEIQRTEQGDSAMYLCASSWGTHYTQYFGPGTRLTVL.

This rearrangement joins TRBV5-1 to TRBJ1-6, with D possibly matching TRBD1 (5 bases). The germline V and J ends were trimmed by 0 bases and 8 bases, with 12 bases remaining between them. Germline CDR1 is SGHRS and CDR2 is YFSETQ. The CDR3 consists of 15 residues. CDR3: CASSLATGHYSPLHF. The CDR3 DNA reads TGCGCCAGCAGCTTGGCCACTGGACACTATTCACCCCTCCACTTT.

This clone was seen once. This rearrangement joins TRBV4-1 to TRBJ1-3; D is ambiguous. The CDR3 runs 15 residues. The V gene's germline CDR1 is MGHRA and CDR2 YSYEKL. Between the trimmed V and J ends, which lost 1 base and 0 bases, there was a span of 7 bases. CDR3: CASSQGALSGNTIYF. The CDR3 nucleotides read TGCGCCAGCAGCCAAGGGGCCCTCTCTGGAAACACCATATATTTT.

The V call is TRBV2, the J call TRBJ1-1; D not resolved. This CDR3 is built from 13 residues. Trimming removed 4 bases from V and 8 bases from J, with 14 bases in between. Germline-derived CDR1 and CDR2 are SNHLY and FYNNEI. CDR3 nucleotides: TGTGCCAGCAGTGCCAGAGGCGCGATCGAAGCTTTCTTT. The encoded protein is CASSARGAIEAFF.

This clone has a single count. The chain uses TRBV9 and TRBJ1-4, with 11 bases fitting TRBD1. J lost 5 bases, V lost 3 bases, and 9 bases had no gene match. CDR1 is SGDLS, CDR2 YYNGEE, per germline. The CDR3 loop spans 17 amino acids. This chain's CDR3 is CASSEGDRGLENEKLFF. The CDR3 bases are TGTGCCAGCAGCGAGGGGGACAGGGGGTTGGAAAATGAAAAACTGTTTTTT.

This chain connects TRBV30 to TRBJ1-2, with 9 bases matching TRBD1. This CDR3 spans 15 amino acids. The junction had 7 bases not matched to a gene; V was cut back by 0 bases and J by 5 bases. Germline values: CDR1 GTSNPN, CDR2 SVGIG (reference sequence). The CDR3 here is CAWSVRDRDPYGYTF. The CDR3 coding sequence is TGTGCCTGGAGTGTACGGGACAGGGATCCGTATGGCTACACCTTC.

The sample holds one count of this clone. V is TRBV24-1 and J is TRBJ2-3, with a possible D match to TRBD1 (7 bases). Germline assignment: CDR1 KGHDR and CDR2 SFDVKD. The V and J ends lost 4 bases and 4 bases respectively, with 20 bases between them. The CDR3 is made up of 17 amino acids. The CDR3 sequence is CATSDPLRGRGADTQYF. CDR3 DNA sequence: TGTGCCACCAGTGACCCATTACGGGGCAGGGGGGCAGATACGCAGTATTTT.

The chain couples TRBV19 to TRBJ1-1; 7 bases match TRBD1. Germline lookup yields CDR1 LNHDA and CDR2 SQIVND (reference sequence). This CDR3 spans 17 amino acids. The trim removed 7 bases at V and 0 bases at J, leaving 14 bases unmatched. The CDR3 reads CASMGGQTAGVNTEAFF. The CDR3 DNA reads as TGTGCCAGTATGGGGGGACAGACGGCGGGTGTGAACACTGAAGCTTTCTTT.

The CDR3 DNA reads as TGTGCCACCAGCAGAGACAGGCTGAACACTGAAGCTTTCTTT. Residues: CATSRDRLNTEAFF. This chain uses TRBV15 with TRBJ1-1; the D is unclear. The germline gives CDR1 LNHNV, CDR2 YYDKDF (reference sequence). V was trimmed by 0 bases and J by 0 bases, leaving 5 bases between them. This CDR3 has 14 residues.

This chain uses TRBV19 with TRBJ1-5; no clear D gene. CDR3 size: 16 residues. The V end was cut by 4 bases, the J end by 1 base, with 14 bases between. Germline CDR1 LNHDA, CDR2 SQIVND (reference sequence). In nucleotides, the CDR3 is TGTGCCAGTAGTACCCTTAGACTCCAAAGCAATCAGCCCCAGCATTTT. Translated: CASSTLRLQSNQPQHF.

The gene calls are TRBV11-2 and TRBJ2-1, with TRBD1 identical over 10 bases. CDR3 length equals 16 residues. J gave up 6 bases and V 2 bases, and 7 bases lay outside the gene matches. CDR1 and CDR2 (germline): SGHAT, FQNNGV. The CDR3 protein is CASSLFGTGAGNEQFF. CDR3 DNA sequence: TGTGCCAGCAGCTTATTCGGGACAGGGGCAGGCAATGAGCAGTTCTTC.